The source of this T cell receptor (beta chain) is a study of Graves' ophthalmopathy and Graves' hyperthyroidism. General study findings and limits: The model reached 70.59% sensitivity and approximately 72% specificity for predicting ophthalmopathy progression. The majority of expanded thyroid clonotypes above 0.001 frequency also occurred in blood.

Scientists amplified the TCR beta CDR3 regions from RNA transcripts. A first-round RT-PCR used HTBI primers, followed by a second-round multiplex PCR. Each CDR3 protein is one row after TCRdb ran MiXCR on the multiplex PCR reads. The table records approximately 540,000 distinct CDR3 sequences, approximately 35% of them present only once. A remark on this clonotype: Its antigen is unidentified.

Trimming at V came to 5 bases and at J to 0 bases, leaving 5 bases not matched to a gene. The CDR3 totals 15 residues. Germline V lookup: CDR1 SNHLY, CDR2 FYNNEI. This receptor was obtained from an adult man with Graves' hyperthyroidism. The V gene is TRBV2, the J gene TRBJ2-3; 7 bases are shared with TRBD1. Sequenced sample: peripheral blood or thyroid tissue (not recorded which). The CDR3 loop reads CASSSDRASTDTQYF. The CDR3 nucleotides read TGTGCCAGCAGTTCCGACAGGGCGAGCACAGATACGCAGTATTTT. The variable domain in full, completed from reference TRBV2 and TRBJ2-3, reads EPEVTQTPSHQVTQMGQEVILRCVPISNHLYFYWYRQILGQKVEFLVSFYNNEISEKSEIFDDQFSVERPDGSNFTLKIRSTKLEDSAMYFCASSSDRASTDTQYFGPGTRLTVL.